This T cell receptor beta chain was captured in a study of Graves' ophthalmopathy and Graves' hyperthyroidism. General study results and limits: Thyroid clonotypes that were expanded above 0.001 frequency mostly also appeared in blood. Discriminating ophthalmopathy from stable hyperthyroidism, a 13-signature model attained a sensitivity of around 87% and a specificity of roughly 81%.

Ophthalmopathy was moderately-to-severely active, CAS at least 3, NOSPECS at least 4, lasting under 3 months. PBMCs had their origin in fresh peripheral blood (roughly 10 ml). RNA transcripts were the source from which TCR beta CDR3 regions were amplified. Second-round multiplex PCR came after first-round RT-PCR with HTBI primers. TCRdb reanalysed the multiplex PCR reads using MiXCR and keeps one entry per CDR3 protein. The sample contains tens of thousands of distinct CDR3 sequences, roughly 46% of which appear only once. CDR1 is SGHTA, CDR2 FQGNSA, per germline. The CDR3 extends over 16 amino acids. The V end lost 4 bases, the J end lost 1 base, and 14 bases lay between the germline ends. Ten or more counts support this clonotype. Its target is unknown.

The TCR originated in an adult woman with Graves' ophthalmopathy. The rearrangement joins TRBV7-2 to TRBJ2-1; D uncertain. Material for sequencing was peripheral blood. CDR3 sequence: CASSSALSESYNEQFF. The CDR3 DNA sequence: TGTGCCAGCAGCTCCGCCCTGAGCGAATCCTACAATGAGCAGTTCTTC.